This T cell receptor beta chain appears in the sequencing data of a study of blood T cell repertoires in COVID-19. Background on the study: Samples taken during acute and convalescent COVID-19 were collected in the United States, Italy and Spain.

The length of the CDR3 is 13 residues. The ends lost 5 bases at V and 4 bases at J; junction bases unmatched: 2. CDR1 is SGHTA and CDR2 is FQGNSA in the germline V gene. Authors' methods: Using reference gene primer amplification, nucleated cell counts were estimated. Clones were read by immunoSEQ multiplex PCR, and TCRdb kept only the in-frame ones, dropping some. The V and J calls and clone size were taken over from that table, and D and trimming were inferred from the DNA. The sample holds hundreds of thousands of clones, approximately 89% seen once. The specimen was peripheral blood. This chain joins TRBV7-2 and TRBJ1-2; the match to TRBD1 covers 9 bases. This clonotype was obtained from a woman younger than 30 who had recovered from COVID-19. The CDR3 region is CASSPDRGYGYTF. The CDR3 DNA is TGTGCCAGCAGCCCGGACAGGGGCTATGGCTACACCTTC. The full variable domain, completed using reference TRBV7-2 and TRBJ1-2, is GAGVSQSPSNKVTEKGKDVELRCDPISGHTALYWYRQSLGQGLEFLIYFQGNSAPDKSGLPSDRFSAERTGGSVSTLTIQRTQQEDSAVYLCASSPDRGYGYTFGSGTRLTVV.